The 25 T cell receptor beta chains below come from one sample, sequenced in a study of blood T cell repertoires in COVID-19. Using immunoSEQ multiplex PCR, the repertoire was profiled, and TCRdb retains in-frame clones only, with some absent. Of 120,000 to 150,000 clones listed, around three quarters were seen once; the top ten hold over 10%. Sequencing input: peripheral blood. Source of these receptors: a man aged 80 or over with acute or convalescent COVID-19.

The rearrangement links TRBV30 to TRBJ2-3; the D is unclear. Germline CDR1 reads GTSNPN; CDR2 reads SVGIG (reference sequence). This CDR3 region has 11 residues. V shed 1 base and J shed 5 bases, with 4 bases lying between them. CDR3 sequence reads: CAWSAGDTQYF. The CDR3 coding sequence is TGTGCCTGGAGTGCGGGAGATACGCAGTATTTT.

This clone was observed at least ten times. The chain joins TRBV10-3 to TRBJ2-5; no firm D call. CDR3 length equals 14 residues. CDR1 and CDR2 (germline): ENHRY, SYGVKD. V shed 2 bases and J shed 5 bases, with 12 bases lying between them. The CDR3 here is CAISEPTLRETQYF. The CDR3, as DNA: TGTGCCATCAGTGAGCCGACCCTCAGGGAGACCCAGTACTTC.

The chain recombines TRBV14 with TRBJ2-1; D call uncertain. CDR3 length: 13 amino acids. CDR1 is SGHDN, CDR2 FVKESK, per germline. V was pared by 5 bases and J by 7 bases, with 12 bases between. The CDR3 DNA reads as TGTGCCAGCAGCTCCGGGTTTGCGAATGAGCAGTTCTTC. Its translation: CASSSGFANEQFF.

The chain is built from TRBV5-1 and TRBJ1-6, with TRBD1 matching 10 bases. V lost 4 bases to trimming and J lost 10 bases; unmatched junction nucleotides: 8. CDR1 and CDR2 from the germline V gene are SGHRS and YFSETQ. The CDR3 loop spans 15 amino acids. CDR3 nucleotides: TGCGCCAGCAGCCCCAGACAGGGGGCCTGGTCACCCCTCCACTTT. Translation gives CASSPRQGAWSPLHF. The full variable domain, its missing parts supplied by reference TRBV5-1 and TRBJ1-6, is KAGVTQTPRYLIKTRGQQVTLSCSPISGHRSVSWYQQTPGQGLQFLFEYFSETQRNKGNFPGRFSGRQFSNSRSEMNVSTLELGDSALYLCASSPRQGAWSPLHFGNGTRLTVT.

V is TRBV28 and J is TRBJ2-7; 8 positions agree with TRBD1. Germline V gene lookup returns CDR1 MDHEN and CDR2 SYDVKM. Losses at the gene ends were 5 bases for V and 0 bases for J; bases not matched to a gene: 6. CDR3 length: 15 amino acids. Here the CDR3 DNA reads TGTGCCAGCAGTGTAACAGGGGGTGGCTCCTACGAGCAGTACTTC. Residues: CASSVTGGGSYEQYF.

This chain joins TRBV24-1 and TRBJ1-5; TRBD1 might be the D (6 bases). There are 15 residues in the CDR3. V lost 4 bases and J 3 bases, leaving 12 bases between the germline ends. Germline lookup yields CDR1 KGHDR and CDR2 SFDVKD. The CDR3 spells CATSDSQGSNQPQHF. In DNA, the CDR3 is TGTGCCACCAGTGACTCACAGGGATCCAATCAGCCCCAGCATTTT.

This chain uses TRBV3-1 (or the pseudogene TRBV3-2) with TRBJ1-4; no clear D. In germline, CDR1 is LGHDT, CDR2 YNNKEL (reference sequence). The CDR3 has 14 amino acids. V lost 0 bases to trimming and J lost 5 bases, with 7 bases between them. The CDR3 reads CASSQEGGNEKLFF. CDR3 DNA sequence: TGTGCCAGCAGCCAAGAGGGCGGGAATGAAAAACTGTTTTTT.

This chain links TRBV5-1 with TRBJ1-1, with no clear D. This CDR3 has 12 amino acids. Germline V gene sequence: CDR1 SGHRS, CDR2 YFSETQ. Trimming took 8 bases from V and 0 from J, leaving 8 bases between them. CDR3 sequence (DNA): TGCGCCAGTGGTAGAATGAACACTGAAGCTTTCTTT. It yields the protein CASGRMNTEAFF.

The V and J genes are TRBV27 and TRBJ1-3; possible D gene TRBD1, 6 bases. Trimming took 5 bases from V and 5 from J, leaving 19 bases between them. The CDR3 is made up of 16 amino acids. Per the germline V gene, CDR1 is MNHEY and CDR2 is SMNVEV (reference sequence). The CDR3 reads CASSPTGTQGRNTIYF. CDR3 sequence (DNA): TGTGCCAGCAGTCCTACGGGCACGCAGGGGAGAAACACCATATATTTT.

The genes are TRBV28 and TRBJ1-4; TRBD1 is a possible D gene (6 bases). V shed 5 bases and J shed 7 bases, with 17 bases lying between them. Germline lookup yields CDR1 MDHEN and CDR2 SYDVKM. This CDR3 contains 15 residues. The CDR3 nucleotides are TGTGCCAGCAGTGCCTCTCCAGGGGCGAGTGAAAAACTGTTTTTT. Amino acid sequence: CASSASPGASEKLFF.

The V and J genes are TRBV5-8 and TRBJ2-3; D is perhaps TRBD2 (7 bases). Germline CDR1 is SGHTS and CDR2 is YDEGEE. The CDR3 is made up of 14 amino acids. With 5 bases removed from V and 3 bases from J, the gap between germline ends came to 13 bases. The CDR3 bases are TGTGCCAGCAGGCGTGGGGGGGCAACAGATACGCAGTATTTT. Protein product: CASRRGGATDTQYF.

The rearrangement uses TRBV7-2 and TRBJ2-3, with 8 bases fitting TRBD2. The CDR3 covers 15 residues. Germline-derived CDR1 and CDR2 are SGHTA and FQGNSA. Unmatched junction bases numbered 3, after V lost 2 bases and J lost 2 bases. For the CDR3, the DNA is TGTGCCAGCAGCTTAAAAGCGGGGGTCACAGATACGCAGTATTTT. Amino acid sequence: CASSLKAGVTDTQYF.

The rearrangement links TRBV6-5 to TRBJ1-2, with 9 bases identical to TRBD1. V gave up 2 bases and J gave up 5 bases; unmatched junction bases: 9. CDR3 length: 16 residues. Looked up from germline, CDR1 is MNHEY and CDR2 is SVGAGI. CDR3 loop: CASSYRYGGTGYGYTF. CDR3 in DNA: TGTGCCAGCAGTTACCGATACGGAGGGACAGGGTATGGCTACACCTTC.

This clone was recorded once. The rearrangement joins TRBV7-8 to TRBJ1-2; D uncertain. The CDR3 contains 15 residues. CDR1 and CDR2 (germline): SGHVS, FQNEAQ. With 5 bases removed from V and 4 bases from J, the gap between germline ends came to 17 bases. The CDR3 loop reads CASSTASGGSYGYTF. The CDR3 bases are TGTGCCAGCAGCACCGCCTCCGGAGGTAGCTATGGCTACACCTTC.

This clone occurred a few times. CDR3 in DNA: TGCGCCAGCAGCGCCGAAGGCACCCAAGGGGTAGATACGCAGTATTTT. This encodes CASSAEGTQGVDTQYF. The V and J genes are TRBV5-1 and TRBJ2-3, with D maybe TRBD1 (5 bases). V was trimmed by 4 bases and J by 5 bases, leaving 20 bases between them. The CDR3 contains 16 residues. From germline, CDR1 is SGHRS and CDR2 YFSETQ.

The gene calls are TRBV12-3 or TRBV12-4 and TRBJ1-2, with D possibly TRBD1 on 6 matching bases. The V end was cut by 6 bases, the J end by 8 bases, with 13 bases between. This CDR3 comprises 12 residues. The CDR3 loop is CASSLDSRGYTF. The CDR3 nucleotides read TGTGCCAGCAGCCTGGACAGCCGCGGCTACACCTTC.

The V call is TRBV5-4, the J call TRBJ2-2, with 8 positions matching TRBD2. CDR3 size: 15 residues. Germline CDR1 is SGHNT and CDR2 is YYREEE (reference sequence). After removal of 4 bases from V and 4 bases from J, the junction contained 6 bases not matched to a gene. As DNA, the CDR3 is TGTGCCAGCAGCCCCGGGGGGGCCCTCACCGGGGAGCTGTTTTTT. This encodes CASSPGGALTGELFF. The entire variable domain, with the rest obtained from reference TRBV5-4 and TRBJ2-2, is as follows: ETGVTQSPTHLIKTRGQQVTLRCSSQSGHNTVSWYQQALGQGPQFIFQYYREEENGRGNFPPRFSGLQFPNYSSELNVNALELDDSALYLCASSPGGALTGELFFGEGSRLTVL.

The chain has TRBV14 and TRBJ2-7; the match to TRBD2 covers 8 bases. The V segment lost 4 bases and the J segment 3 bases; nucleotides outside the gene matches: 8. Germline-derived CDR1 and CDR2 are SGHDN and FVKESK. The CDR3 is made up of 15 amino acids. The CDR3 DNA follows: TGTGCCAGCAGCCGAGGTAGCGGGGACCTCTACGAGCAGTACTTC. Translation: CASSRGSGDLYEQYF.

CDR3: CASSMNMNTEAFF. The CDR3 DNA reads TGTGCCAGCAGCATGAACATGAACACTGAAGCTTTCTTT. This sequence joins TRBV7-9 and TRBJ1-1; D gene ambiguous. Trimming removed 5 bases from V and 0 bases from J, with 7 bases in between. The germline V gene has CDR1 SEHNR and CDR2 FQNEAQ (reference sequence). CDR3 size: 13 residues.

CDR3: CASSQPSGGNYGYTF. The CDR3 DNA follows: TGTGCCAGCAGCCAACCCTCAGGGGGGAACTATGGCTACACCTTC. J is TRBJ1-2 and V is TRBV3-1 (or the pseudogene TRBV3-2); the match to TRBD1 covers 7 bases. The CDR3 consists of 15 residues. The germline V gene encodes CDR1 LGHDT and CDR2 YNNKEL (reference sequence). V was clipped by 2 bases and J by 2 bases; unmatched bases: 5.

The chain couples TRBV10-3 to TRBJ1-6, with D maybe TRBD1 (6 bases). CDR1 is ENHRY, CDR2 SYGVKD, per germline. CDR3 length: 13 residues. Trimming pared 3 bases from V and 14 bases from J, leaving 14 bases between. The CDR3 nucleotides read TGTGCCATCAGTGACTACAGGGAGTTCACCCTCCACTTT. It encodes CAISDYREFTLHF.

The chain carries TRBV3-1 (or the pseudogene TRBV3-2) and TRBJ2-5, with a tentative D call TRBD2 (7 bases). This CDR3 spans 16 amino acids. Germline V gene lookup returns CDR1 LGHDT and CDR2 YNNKEL (reference sequence). The V end lost 0 bases, the J end lost 2 bases, and 13 bases lay between the germline ends. CDR3 sequence (DNA): TGTGCCAGCAGCCAAGATCCGGGGGGCGGGCAAGAGACCCAGTACTTC. Its protein is CASSQDPGGGQETQYF.

The chain recombines TRBV7-2 with TRBJ2-7; 7 bases match TRBD2. Germline V lookup: CDR1 SGHTA, CDR2 FQGNSA. This CDR3 comprises 14 residues. V gave up 0 bases and J gave up 4 bases; unmatched junction bases: 3. CDR3 loop: CASSLAPAGYEQYF. The CDR3 region has the DNA TGTGCCAGCAGCTTAGCGCCAGCGGGGTACGAGCAGTACTTC.

The chain joins TRBV2 to TRBJ2-2, with 8 bases identical to TRBD2. Germline CDR1 is SNHLY and CDR2 is FYNNEI. The CDR3 extends over 17 amino acids. V shed 6 bases and J 0 bases; nucleotides not matched to a gene: 9. CDR3 in DNA: TGTGCCAGCAGCCACGGGAGGGGACTCCCGAACACCGGGGAGCTGTTTTTT. It encodes CASSHGRGLPNTGELFF.

The chain has TRBV14 and TRBJ2-3; tentative D call: TRBD1 (6 bases). The V end was cut by 3 bases, the J end by 9 bases, with 13 bases between. CDR1 and CDR2 from the germline V gene are SGHDN and FVKESK. The CDR3 has 13 residues. The CDR3 DNA is TGTGCCAGCAGCCAGGTCACAGGGACCACGCAGTATTTT. Residues: CASSQVTGTTQYF. Looking up the rest from reference TRBV14 and TRBJ2-3 gives the full variable domain: EAGVTQFPSHSVIEKGQTVTLRCDPISGHDNLYWYRRVMGKEIKFLLHFVKESKQDESGMPNNRFLAERTGGTYSTLKVQPAELEDSGVYFCASSQVTGTTQYFGPGTRLTVL.